This T cell receptor (beta chain) comes out of a study of shared clonotypes between healthy human individuals. This CDR3 comprises 16 residues. The germline gives CDR1 SGHRS, CDR2 YFSETQ. V was clipped by 0 bases and J by 6 bases; unmatched bases: 7. The study's findings and limits: Approximately 4.9% of naive CD4 clonotypes were shared across a handful of donors. Having only a few donors restricted how much genetic and exposure-history diversity was captured.

This clone was detected only once. Its specificity is unknown. Original processing methods: Quality scores were absent from the junction-only immunoSEQ sequences, so filtering differed. Method: immunoSEQ multiplex PCR; TCRdb's copy keeps in-frame clones and lacks some. V, J and clone size are those of that table, while D and trimming were read from the DNA. This table holds approximately 330,000 clones, less than 85% found once. CD4+ cell separation produced CD45RA+ naive and CD45RA-negative memory subsets. Specimen: memory CD4+ T cells sorted from blood. Subset in this sample: CD45RA-negative fraction. The chain joins TRBV5-1 to TRBJ2-2; 8 nucleotides match TRBD2. The sequence derives from a man under 40 in good health. CDR3 bases: TGCGCCAGCAGCTTGGCCGGGACTAGTTCGTCCGGGGAGCTGTTTTTT. The encoded protein is CASSLAGTSSSGELFF.